These 17 T cell receptor beta chains came from one sample sequenced in a study of blood T cell repertoires in COVID-19 (TCRdb year 2020). The method behind the library was the immunoSEQ multiplex PCR assay. Imported from immuneACCESS, the table was reduced by TCRdb to in-frame sequences with V and J called. These copies leave out some clones; in studies compared against another copy, an unresolved V gene accounts for under half, and the cause of the remainder is not known. This sample lists approximately 160,000 clones; around nine tenths were detected once. Nearly 0.55% of the sample goes to the ten largest clones. Input material: peripheral blood. These receptors were obtained from a man aged 50 or older with acute or convalescent COVID-19.

The genes are TRBV27 and TRBJ2-1; 14 nucleotides align to TRBD2. The CDR3 sequence is 16 residues long. Germline V gives CDR1 MNHEY, CDR2 SMNVEV (reference sequence). V lost 2 bases to trimming and J lost 5 bases; unmatched junction nucleotides: 2. The CDR3 is CASSLGTSGGHNEQFF. In DNA, the CDR3 is TGTGCCAGCAGTTTAGGGACTAGCGGGGGCCACAATGAGCAGTTCTTC.

The chain employs TRBV7-3 and TRBJ2-1; the match to TRBD2 covers 9 bases. V shed 5 bases, J shed 7 bases, and the junction held 6 bases outside the gene matches. CDR1 SGHTA and CDR2 FQGTGA come from the germline V gene. This CDR3 has 14 amino acids. CDR3 in DNA: TGTGCCAGCAGCCACCCGACTAGCGGAAATGAGCAGTTCTTC. Amino acids: CASSHPTSGNEQFF.

Only one count was recorded for this clone. This rearrangement joins TRBV28 to TRBJ1-6; the D gene is possibly TRBD1 (5 bases). Trimming removed 3 bases at V and 3 bases at J, with 9 bases between. The CDR3 has 15 residues. Germline CDR1 MDHEN, CDR2 SYDVKM. DNA for the CDR3: TGTGCCAGCAGTTTTCTGCAGGGCTATAATTCACCCCTCCACTTT. Protein: CASSFLQGYNSPLHF.

The rearrangement joins TRBV11-2 to TRBJ2-5; D gene uncertain. Trimming pared 5 bases from V and 5 bases from J, leaving 9 bases between. Germline loops: CDR1 SGHAT, CDR2 FQNNGV. The CDR3 has 12 residues. CDR3 nucleotide sequence: TGTGCCAGCAGCCTCCAGATGGAGACCCAGTACTTC. Its protein product is CASSLQMETQYF.

This chain links TRBV10-3 with TRBJ2-3, with D unresolved. This CDR3 is built from 15 residues. The ends were cut back, 0 bases at V and 5 bases at J, with 12 bases in the middle. Germline V lookup: CDR1 ENHRY, CDR2 SYGVKD. CDR3: CAISESARPVDTQYF. The DNA for the CDR3 is TGTGCCATCAGTGAGTCGGCGCGGCCGGTAGATACGCAGTATTTT.

There are a few counts of this clone. The chain recombines TRBV12-3 or TRBV12-4 with TRBJ2-5; 9 bases are a match to TRBD2. J gave up 4 bases and V 6 bases, and 3 bases lay outside the gene matches. The CDR3 is made up of 13 amino acids. The CDR3 DNA sequence: TGTGCCAGCAGCCATAGCGGGGGAGAGACCCAGTACTTC. Translation: CASSHSGGETQYF.

This clone was recorded once. Distinct nucleotide sequences in the sample also encode this CDR3. The chain carries TRBV24-1 and TRBJ2-7; 13 nucleotides line up with TRBD2. Germline CDR1 and CDR2: KGHDR and SFDVKD. The CDR3 is 20 amino acids. V was pared by 9 bases and J by 6 bases, with 25 bases of the junction left unmatched. In DNA form, the CDR3 reads TGTGCCACCCGGGGGGGGAGACAGGGGACCAGGACTAGCGGGGGTATCGAGCAGTACTTC. Its protein is CATRGGRQGTRTSGGIEQYF.

The V and J genes are TRBV7-9 and TRBJ2-5; the match to TRBD1 covers 8 bases. V lost 8 bases and J lost 5; bases outside the gene matches: 16. Germline CDR1 reads SEHNR; CDR2 reads FQNEAQ (reference sequence). The CDR3 runs to 16 residues. For the CDR3, the DNA is TGTGCCAGCGAACCTGGACAGGGTCCGTACCTGGAGACCCAGTACTTC. This sequence encodes CASEPGQGPYLETQYF.

The V gene is TRBV28, the J gene TRBJ1-6; D is undetermined. CDR1 MDHEN and CDR2 SYDVKM come from the germline V gene. CDR3 length: 15 amino acids. The V gene lost 4 bases and the J gene lost 13 bases, with 20 bases spanning the gap. This CDR3 is CASSSGLAPYIPLHF. The CDR3 nucleotides are TGTGCCAGCAGTTCAGGACTTGCCCCCTATATCCCCCTCCACTTT.

CDR3 in amino acids: CASSLRSGAYNSPLHF. CDR3 in DNA: TGTGCCAGCAGTTTACGGTCAGGCGCCTATAATTCACCCCTCCACTTT. The chain recombines TRBV27 with TRBJ1-6; D gene uncertain. V lost 2 bases to trimming and J lost 2 bases, with 10 bases between them. Germline V gives CDR1 MNHEY, CDR2 SMNVEV (reference sequence). The CDR3 is 16 residues long.

The chain uses TRBV24-1 and TRBJ2-3; 7 bases are shared with TRBD2. Germline-derived CDR1 and CDR2 are KGHDR and SFDVKD. The CDR3 loop spans 15 amino acids. Germline trimming cut 3 bases from V and 2 bases from J; bases unmatched to any gene: 4. CDR3 region: CATSDPGGSTDTQYF. Here the CDR3 DNA reads TGTGCCACCAGTGATCCCGGGGGGTCCACAGATACGCAGTATTTT.

The gene calls are TRBV11-2 and TRBJ1-6; 7 positions match TRBD1. The J segment lost 10 bases and the V segment lost 6 bases, leaving 6 bases of the junction unmatched. From germline, CDR1 is SGHAT and CDR2 FQNNGV. The CDR3 is made up of 13 amino acids. CDR3 in amino acids: CASRRDSQSPLHF. The CDR3 coding sequence is TGTGCCAGCAGAAGGGACAGTCAATCACCCCTCCACTTT. The full variable domain, with the rest looked up from reference TRBV11-2 and TRBJ1-6, is EAGVAQSPRYKIIEKRQSVAFWCNPISGHATLYWYQQILGQGPKLLIQFQNNGVVDDSQLPKDRFSAERLKGVDSTLKIQPAKLEDSAVYLCASRRDSQSPLHFGNGTRLTVT.

The CDR3 coding sequence is TGTGCCACCAGCAGAGGGGCTGGCGGGGGGGCCACAGATACGCAGTATTTT. It specifies CATSRGAGGGATDTQYF. The chain uses TRBV15 and TRBJ2-3; 9 nucleotides match TRBD2. V shed 1 base, J shed 2 bases, and the junction held 7 bases outside the gene matches. Per the germline V gene, CDR1 is LNHNV and CDR2 is YYDKDF (reference sequence). CDR3 size: 17 residues.

This clone was counted once. V is TRBV19 and J is TRBJ1-1; D might be TRBD1 (5 bases). Trimming shortened V by 5 bases and J by 11 bases, and 18 bases separated the two germline ends. Per the germline V gene, CDR1 is LNHDA and CDR2 is SQIVND (reference sequence). CDR3 length: 13 residues. CDR3 sequence (DNA): TGTGCCAGTAGTCGGACGACAGACCTCTGGGCTTTCTTT. Its protein product is CASSRTTDLWAFF.

This chain's CDR3 is CASSQEITLRLDEQFF. CDR3 nucleotides: TGTGCCAGCAGCCAAGAGATCACCCTAAGGCTAGATGAGCAGTTCTTC. The chain combines TRBV3-1 (or the pseudogene TRBV3-2) with TRBJ2-1; D gene uncertain. V lost 0 bases and J lost 8, with 17 bases in between. The germline CDR1 and CDR2 sequences are LGHDT and YNNKEL (reference sequence). The CDR3 spans 16 residues.

The CDR3 spells CASSEVRNYNEQFF. The CDR3 DNA sequence: TGTGCCAGCAGTGAAGTCAGGAACTACAATGAGCAGTTCTTC. V gene TRBV25-1 combines with J gene TRBJ2-1; D unresolved. V dropped 2 bases and J dropped 3 bases, with 8 bases sitting between them. Germline V gene data show CDR1 as MGHDK and CDR2 as SYGVNS. This CDR3 has 14 amino acids.

The V gene is TRBV10-3, the J gene TRBJ2-2, with a weak D call TRBD2 (5 bases). The CDR3 sequence is 18 residues long. Trimming pared 4 bases from V and 0 bases from J, leaving 18 bases between. CDR1 is ENHRY and CDR2 is SYGVKD in the germline V gene. The DNA for the CDR3 is TGTGCCATCAGTGCCCCCCCAATAGCGCCATCGAACACCGGGGAGCTGTTTTTT. This encodes CAISAPPIAPSNTGELFF.